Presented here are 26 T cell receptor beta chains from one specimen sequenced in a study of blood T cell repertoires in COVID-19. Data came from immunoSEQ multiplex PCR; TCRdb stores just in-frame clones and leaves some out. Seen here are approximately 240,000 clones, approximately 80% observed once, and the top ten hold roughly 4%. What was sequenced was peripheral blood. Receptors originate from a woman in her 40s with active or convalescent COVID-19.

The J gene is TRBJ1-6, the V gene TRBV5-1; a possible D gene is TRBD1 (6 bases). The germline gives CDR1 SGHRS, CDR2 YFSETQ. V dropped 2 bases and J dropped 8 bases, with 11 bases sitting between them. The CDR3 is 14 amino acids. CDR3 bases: TGCGCCAGCAGCTTCAAGGGGGTGGATTCACCCCTCCACTTT. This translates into CASSFKGVDSPLHF.

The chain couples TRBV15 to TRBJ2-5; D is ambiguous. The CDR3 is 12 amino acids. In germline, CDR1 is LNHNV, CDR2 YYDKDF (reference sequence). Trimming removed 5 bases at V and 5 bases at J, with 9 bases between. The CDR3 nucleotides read TGTGCCACCAGCGAAATAGTGGAGACCCAGTACTTC. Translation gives CATSEIVETQYF.

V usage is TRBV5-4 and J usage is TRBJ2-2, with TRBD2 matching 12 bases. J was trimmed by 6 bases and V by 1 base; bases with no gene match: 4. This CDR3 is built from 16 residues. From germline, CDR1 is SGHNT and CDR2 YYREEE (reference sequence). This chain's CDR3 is CASSLPRTSGAGELFF. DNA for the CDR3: TGTGCCAGCAGCTTGCCCAGGACTAGCGGGGCCGGGGAGCTGTTTTTT.

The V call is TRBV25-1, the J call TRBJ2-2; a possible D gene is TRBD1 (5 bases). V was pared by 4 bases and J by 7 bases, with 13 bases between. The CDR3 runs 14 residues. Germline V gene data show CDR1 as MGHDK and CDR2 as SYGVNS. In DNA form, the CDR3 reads TGTGCCAGCAGTGGGGGATTCCAGGGCGGGGAGCTGTTTTTT. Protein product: CASSGGFQGGELFF.

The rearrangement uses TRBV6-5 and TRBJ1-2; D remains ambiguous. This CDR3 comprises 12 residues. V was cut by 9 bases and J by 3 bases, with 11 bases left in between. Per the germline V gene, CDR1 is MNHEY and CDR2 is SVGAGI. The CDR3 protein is CASLDADYGYTF. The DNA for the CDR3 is TGTGCCAGTCTTGATGCGGACTATGGCTACACCTTC.

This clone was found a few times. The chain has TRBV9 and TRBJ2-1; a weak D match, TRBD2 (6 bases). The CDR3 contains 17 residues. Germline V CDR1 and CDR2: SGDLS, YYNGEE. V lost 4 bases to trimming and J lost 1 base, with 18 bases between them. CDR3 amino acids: CASSTLGGSGSYNEQFF. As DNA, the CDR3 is TGTGCCAGCAGCACCCTGGGGGGTAGCGGTTCCTACAATGAGCAGTTCTTC. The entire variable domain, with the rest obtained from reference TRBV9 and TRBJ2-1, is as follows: DSGVTQTPKHLITATGQRVTLRCSPRSGDLSVYWYQQSLDQGLQFLIQYYNGEERAKGNILERFSAQQFPDLHSELNLSSLELGDSALYFCASSTLGGSGSYNEQFFGPGTRLTVL.

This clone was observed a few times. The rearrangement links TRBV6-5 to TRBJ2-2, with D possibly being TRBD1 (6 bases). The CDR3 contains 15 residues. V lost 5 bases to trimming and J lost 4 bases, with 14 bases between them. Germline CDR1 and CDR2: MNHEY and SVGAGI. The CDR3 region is CASSPKTGTTGELFF. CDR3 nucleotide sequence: TGTGCCAGCAGTCCCAAGACAGGTACCACCGGGGAGCTGTTTTTT.

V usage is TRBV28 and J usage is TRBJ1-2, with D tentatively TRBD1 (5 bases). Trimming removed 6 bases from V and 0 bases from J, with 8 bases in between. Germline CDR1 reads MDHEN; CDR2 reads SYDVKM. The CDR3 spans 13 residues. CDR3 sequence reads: CASRGTANYGYTF. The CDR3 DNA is TGTGCCAGCAGGGGGACTGCTAACTATGGCTACACCTTC.

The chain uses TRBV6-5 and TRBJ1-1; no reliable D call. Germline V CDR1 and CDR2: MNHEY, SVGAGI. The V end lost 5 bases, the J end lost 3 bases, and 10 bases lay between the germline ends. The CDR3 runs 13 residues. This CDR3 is CASSRGPDTEAFF. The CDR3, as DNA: TGTGCCAGCAGTAGAGGTCCAGACACTGAAGCTTTCTTT.

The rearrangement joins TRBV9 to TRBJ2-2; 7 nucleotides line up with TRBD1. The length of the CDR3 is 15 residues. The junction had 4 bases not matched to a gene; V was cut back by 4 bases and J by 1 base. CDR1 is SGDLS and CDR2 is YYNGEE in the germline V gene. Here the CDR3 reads CASSFGTENTGELFF. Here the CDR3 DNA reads TGTGCCAGCAGCTTCGGGACAGAGAACACCGGGGAGCTGTTTTTT.

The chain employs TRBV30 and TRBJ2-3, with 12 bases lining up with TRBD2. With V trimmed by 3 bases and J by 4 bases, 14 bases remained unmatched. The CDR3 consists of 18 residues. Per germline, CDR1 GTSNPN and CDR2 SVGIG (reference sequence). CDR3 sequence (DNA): TGTGCCTGGAGGGTCCCCCCTCGACTAGCGGGGGATGCAGATACGCAGTATTTT. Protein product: CAWRVPPRLAGDADTQYF.

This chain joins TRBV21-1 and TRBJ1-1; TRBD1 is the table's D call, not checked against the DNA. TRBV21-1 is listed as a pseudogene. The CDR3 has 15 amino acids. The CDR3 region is CASSVRTGAATEAFF. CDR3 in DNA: TGTGCCAGCAGCGTCCGGACAGGGGCAGCCACTGAAGCTTTCTTT.

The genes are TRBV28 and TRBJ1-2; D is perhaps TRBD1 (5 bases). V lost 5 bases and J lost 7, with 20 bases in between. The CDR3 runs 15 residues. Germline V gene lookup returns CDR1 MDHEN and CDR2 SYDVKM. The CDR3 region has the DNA TGTGCCAGCAGTATACCCGGGACTACTGGCAGTGGCTACACCTTC. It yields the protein CASSIPGTTGSGYTF.

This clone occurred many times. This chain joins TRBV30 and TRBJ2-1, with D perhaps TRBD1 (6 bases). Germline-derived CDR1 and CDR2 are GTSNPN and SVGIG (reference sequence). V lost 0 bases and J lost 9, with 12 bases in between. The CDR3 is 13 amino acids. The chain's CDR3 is CAWSVYREGEQFF. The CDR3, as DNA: TGTGCCTGGAGTGTGTACAGGGAAGGTGAGCAGTTCTTC.

The CDR3 protein is CASSPGGGNEQFF. The CDR3 DNA follows: TGTGCCAGCAGCCCGGGAGGCGGGAATGAGCAGTTCTTC. The chain employs TRBV7-3 and TRBJ2-1; 7 bases align to TRBD2. The CDR3 runs to 13 residues. Germline CDR1 SGHTA, CDR2 FQGTGA. J lost 7 bases, V lost 5 bases, and 5 bases had no gene match.

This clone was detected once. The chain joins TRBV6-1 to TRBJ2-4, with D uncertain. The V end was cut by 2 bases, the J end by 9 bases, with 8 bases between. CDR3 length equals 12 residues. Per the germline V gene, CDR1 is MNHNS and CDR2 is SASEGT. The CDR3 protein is CASSERLTIQYF. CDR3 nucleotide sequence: TGTGCCAGCAGTGAACGGTTAACCATTCAGTACTTC.

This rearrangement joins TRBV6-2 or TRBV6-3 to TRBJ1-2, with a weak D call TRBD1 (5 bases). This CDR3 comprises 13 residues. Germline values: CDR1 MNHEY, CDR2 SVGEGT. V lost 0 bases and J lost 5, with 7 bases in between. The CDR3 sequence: CASSYSDTYGYTF. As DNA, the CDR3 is TGTGCCAGCAGTTACTCGGACACTTATGGCTACACCTTC.

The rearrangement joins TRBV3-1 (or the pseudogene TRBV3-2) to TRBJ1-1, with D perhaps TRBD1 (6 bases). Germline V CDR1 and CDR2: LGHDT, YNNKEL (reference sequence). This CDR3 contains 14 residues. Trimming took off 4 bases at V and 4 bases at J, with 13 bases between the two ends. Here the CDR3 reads CASSRSGDLTEAFF. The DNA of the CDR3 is TGTGCCAGCAGCCGTTCAGGGGATCTCACTGAAGCTTTCTTT.

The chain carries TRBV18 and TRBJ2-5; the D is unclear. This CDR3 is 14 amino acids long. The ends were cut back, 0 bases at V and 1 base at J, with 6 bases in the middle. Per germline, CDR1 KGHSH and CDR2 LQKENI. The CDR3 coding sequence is TGTGCCAGCTCACCACCCCTCCCCCAAGAGACCCAGTACTTC. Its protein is CASSPPLPQETQYF.

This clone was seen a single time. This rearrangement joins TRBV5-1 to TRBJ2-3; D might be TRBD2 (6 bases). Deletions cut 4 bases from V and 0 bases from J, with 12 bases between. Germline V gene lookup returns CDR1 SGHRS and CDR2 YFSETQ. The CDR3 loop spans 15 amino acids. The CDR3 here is CASSEGAGSTDTQYF. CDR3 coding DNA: TGCGCCAGCAGCGAGGGCGCGGGAAGCACAGATACGCAGTATTTT.

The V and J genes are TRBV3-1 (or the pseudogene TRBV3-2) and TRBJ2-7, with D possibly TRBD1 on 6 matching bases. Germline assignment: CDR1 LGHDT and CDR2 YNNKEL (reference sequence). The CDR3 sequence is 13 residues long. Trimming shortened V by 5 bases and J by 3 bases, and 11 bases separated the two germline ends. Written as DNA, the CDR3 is TGTGCCAGCAGCAACCAGGGGAACTACGAGCAGTACTTC. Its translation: CASSNQGNYEQYF.

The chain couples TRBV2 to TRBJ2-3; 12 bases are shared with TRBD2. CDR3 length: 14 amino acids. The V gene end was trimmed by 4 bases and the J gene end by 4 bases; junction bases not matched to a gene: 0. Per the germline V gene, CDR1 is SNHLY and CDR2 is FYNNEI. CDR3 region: CASSGLAGADTQYF. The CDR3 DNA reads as TGTGCCAGCAGTGGACTAGCGGGAGCAGATACGCAGTATTTT.

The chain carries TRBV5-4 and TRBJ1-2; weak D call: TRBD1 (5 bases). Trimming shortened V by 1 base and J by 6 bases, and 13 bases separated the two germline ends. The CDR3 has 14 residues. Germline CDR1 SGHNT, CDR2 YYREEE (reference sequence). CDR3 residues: CASSLQGGVDGYTF. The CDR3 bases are TGTGCCAGCAGCTTGCAGGGAGGAGTTGATGGCTACACCTTC.

CDR3 nucleotide sequence: TGCAGCGTTGTCAGGTCTAACTATGGCTACACCTTC. Protein: CSVVRSNYGYTF. The chain links TRBV29-1 to TRBJ1-2; the D is unclear. Germline CDR1 SQVTM, CDR2 ANQGSEA. With 4 bases removed from V and 0 bases from J, the gap between germline ends came to 6 bases. The CDR3 has 12 residues.

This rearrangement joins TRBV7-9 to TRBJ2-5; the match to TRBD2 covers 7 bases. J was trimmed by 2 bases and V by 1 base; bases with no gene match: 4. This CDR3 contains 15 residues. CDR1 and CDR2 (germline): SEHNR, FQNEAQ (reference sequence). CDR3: CASSLGSSGQETQYF. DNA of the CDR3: TGTGCCAGCAGCTTAGGCTCTAGCGGACAAGAGACCCAGTACTTC. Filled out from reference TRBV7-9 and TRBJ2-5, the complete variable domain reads DTGVSQNPRHKITKRGQNVTFRCDPISEHNRLYWYRQTLGQGPEFLTYFQNEAQLEKSRLLSDRFSAERPKGSFSTLEIQRTEQGDSAMYLCASSLGSSGQETQYFGPGTRLLVL.

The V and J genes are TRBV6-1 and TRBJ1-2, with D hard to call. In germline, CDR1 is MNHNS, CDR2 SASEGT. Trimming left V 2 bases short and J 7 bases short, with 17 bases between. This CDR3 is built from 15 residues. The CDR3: CASSESGDTIRGYTF. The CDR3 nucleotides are TGTGCCAGCAGTGAATCGGGAGATACTATTCGTGGCTACACCTTC.